The present T cell receptor beta chain was sequenced within a study of blood T cell repertoires in COVID-19. As processed by the authors: Researchers report that nucleated cell counts were estimated from reference gene primer amplification. Some clones are missing from TCRdb's copy, which holds only in-frame ones; the method was immunoSEQ multiplex PCR. The DNA gave D and trimming, while V, J and clone size come from that table. The data show about 90,000 clones, 75% to 90% seen once. The V gene's germline CDR1 is MNHEY and CDR2 SVGAGI. The J segment lost 1 base and the V segment lost 6 bases, leaving 6 bases of the junction unmatched. The CDR3 runs 15 residues. This clone appeared a single time.

V usage is TRBV6-5 and J usage is TRBJ2-7; 10 bases line up with TRBD2. The origin of this receptor is a human donor in a cohort sampled during active COVID-19. Sequencing was carried out using peripheral blood. The chain's CDR3 is CASRKAGGLSYEQYF. The CDR3 coding sequence is TGTGCCAGCAGGAAAGCGGGGGGGCTGTCCTACGAGCAGTACTTC.